This T cell receptor (beta chain) was identified during a study of cytomegalovirus exposure and HLA in healthy donors (dated by TCRdb to 2016 to 2017). With respect to the entire study: An earlier analysis of around 600 of the donors reported about 250 Gb of sequence data and some 120 million unique TCR beta sequences from roughly 200 million T cells. The later analysis used no new phenotypic data to find candidate immune exposures, relying instead on TCR beta sequences and their occurrence across donors. A later analysis re-examined previously published TCR beta repertoires from about 670 donors and added high-resolution HLA genotyping to investigate patterns of TCR occurrence. Donor age, sex, ethnicity and CMV serostatus were compiled alongside the repertoire data. Using immunosequencing, the study profiled T cell repertoires from approximately 700 subjects and related those repertoires to cytomegalovirus serostatus. Typing coverage differed by locus: A, B, C, DRB1 and DQB1 were typed in roughly 629-630 donors, DQA1 in 500 to 550, DPA1 in roughly 590, and DPB1 in around 440. A later genetic analysis used genome-wide SNP genotypes for about 55% of the 666 donors, treating that subset as a discovery cohort. Five DR-DQ haplotypes were treated as single units for association and clustering because of strong linkage in the cohort. Across roughly 420 genotyped donors of the cohort, an average of about 240,000 unique TCR beta nucleotide sequences per donor were sequenced, and 15% to 20% of those sequences were non-productive. The study combined high-throughput TCR immunosequencing, statistical association of individual TCRs with disease status, and machine learning to predict cytomegalovirus infection status. In an earlier analysis of about 590 of the donors, high-throughput TCR beta sequencing was used to judge whether each TCR beta V gene segment behaved as functional or pseudogenic. All discovery cohort repertoires had been generated on a single sequencing platform. Besides the first cohort of under 700 subjects, a separate validation cohort made up of around 120 different subjects was used. An early release covering 500 to 750 HLA-typed donors comprised about 300 gigabases of sequencing data and 85 million to 100 million unique TCR sequences. The study aimed to test whether signatures of past pathogen exposure could be identified by cataloging public T cell receptors. The genetic ancestry cluster associated with self-reported Caucasian donors included 80% to 90% of the approximately 410 genotyped donors. HLA typing covered class I and class II loci at four-digit resolution. Summary of the overall study and its limitations: In vitro tests confirmed that three of the cytomegalovirus-associated TCR beta chains recognize cytomegalovirus antigens. Cytomegalovirus status was reported to be diagnosed by the classifier with high specificity and sensitivity in both the original and validation cohorts. Most TCR sequences were observed very rarely across donors, whereas some public TCRs were present in many individuals. According to a later analysis, most CMV-associated TCR beta chains appeared to be HLA-restricted, and the HLA associations seemed to be driven largely by CMV exposure. The presence/absence analyses assumed that sequencing depth was roughly uniform across donors, and that assumption may not be true. In a later analysis, TCR association rates were found to vary across HLA loci, with the most associated TCRs seen for DRB1 alleles and the fewest for HLA-C alleles. Linkage disequilibrium might explain the correlated functional status among segregating V segments, but an unknown experimental factor could not be ruled out. The authors suggested that the approach could potentially be generalized to other disease states and immunological phenotypes. A group of highly shared sequence variants was considered likely to be a technical artifact of the sequencing pipeline. A further reported finding was that TCR beta sequences accurately predicted the HLA-A and HLA-B alleles for most subjects in the first cohort. In a later genetic analysis, fewer N-insertions in productive TCRs were reported among donors in an Asian-associated ancestry cluster than the approximately 630-donor mean. A later genetic analysis associated a missense DCLRE1C variant with V-gene and J-gene trimming of TCR beta chains, and an independent cohort replicated the association. An earlier analysis of approximately 540 of the donors showed that most TCR beta V segments appeared in productive rearrangements either about 87% or about 30% of the time, which broadly matched IMGT annotations. Because counts were too low, seventeen rarely observed V segments, including chromosome 9 orphons, were left out of the earlier analysis of 500 to 750 of the donors. The cohort was sequenced for TCR beta chains only, and without alpha or paired-chain data the features that could be detected were limited. In a later analysis, HLA-associated TCR beta chains were found to be more clonally expanded and to have lower generation probabilities than equally common non-associated chains. HLA typing was unavailable for some donors at each locus, so association tests used only the typed subset. Some IMGT-functional V segments, including TRBV6-2 and TRBV6-3, could not be distinguished by the 87-base-pair reads and were therefore excluded. In a later analysis, about 17,000 TCR beta sequences were associated with specific HLA alleles at a false discovery rate of 0.05. When HLA alleles, especially DR and DQ, strongly co-occurred, attributing TCR associations to individual alleles was difficult. The only immune exposure information available for the cohort was CMV serostatus. A total of fewer than 200 TCR beta chains were listed by the study as associated with cytomegalovirus. Several of the top co-occurrence clusters appeared to be linked to parvovirus B19, influenza, CMV and Epstein-Barr virus, according to a later analysis.

The cohort consisted of 666 healthy bone marrow donors. All cohort members were sampled while nominally healthy, although unrecorded immune exposures were likely present. The donor was CMV seropositive and belonged to the group of over 250 seropositive cohort members. Each donor provided a peripheral blood sample, and peripheral blood mononuclear cells were used for TCR beta sequencing. Genomic DNA was extracted from the blood cell samples with the Qiagen DNeasy Blood Extraction Kit. To prepare the library, the immunoSEQ multiplex PCR assay was applied. The multiplex PCR relied on a mix of 60 forward primers for TCR Vbeta segments and 13 reverse primers for TCR Jbeta segments. The CDR3 region of rearranged TCR beta genes was amplified from genomic DNA by a multiplex PCR assay. The Illumina HiSeq System was used to sequence the amplified TCR beta libraries as 87-base-pair reads. Per the source publication's procedure: Across the 666 repertoires, a later analysis counted roughly 84 million unique TCR beta chains, 9 million to 14 million of which were shared by at least two donors. A nearest-neighbor algorithm error-corrected the raw reads and collapsed the reads into unique sequences, merging closely related sequences to remove PCR and sequencing errors. Alignment of CDR3 sequences to IMGT reference sequences was used to assign V, D and J gene segments. For a sequence to be retained, a match of at least six nucleotides was required to both a V gene segment and a J gene segment. A rearrangement was called productive if the CDR3 had no stop codons and remained in frame with V and J, and every other rearrangement was called non-productive. CDR3 was defined by IMGT convention, running from the second conserved V-encoded cysteine to the conserved J-encoded phenylalanine. In an earlier analysis of more than 550 of the donors, sequences lacking an unambiguous match to a single V gene segment were excluded. In an earlier analysis of approximately 500 of the donors, a V segment was called functional when productive rearrangements were above 56.7%, and segregating when the standard deviation between donors exceeded 5%. A statistical classification framework was built for diagnosing cytomegalovirus status from the catalog of TCR beta chain sequences. V and J gene assignment, in a later analysis, came from comparing TCR nucleotide sequences with IMGT/GENE-DB human TR gene sequences. A later analysis assigned CDR3 sequences and most-parsimonious VDJ recombination scenarios with the TCRdist pipeline. A later analysis defined each TCR beta chain by its CDR3 amino acid sequence plus V-gene family, and excluded reads lacking a unique V-gene family. As a way to deal with suspected cross-contamination and a sequencing artifact, a later analysis dropped approximately 570 nucleotide sequences that were highly shared and had low generation probability. For each public chain, a later analysis derived a clonal expansion index from normalized ranks of inferred template counts within each repertoire. In a later analysis, generation probabilities were computed using a VDJ recombination model fitted to out-of-frame rearrangements, and the results were checked against IGoR. Hypergeometric tests were used in a later analysis to score TCR-TCR, TCR-HLA and TCR-CMV co-occurrence, with a repertoire-size bias correction applied to the TCR pairs. To estimate false discovery rates, a later analysis permuted the HLA or CMV assignments 20 times. In a later analysis, co-occurring TCRs were grouped with DBSCAN, and TCRdist sequence similarity was added when clustering was performed within HLA-allele-positive subsets. Repertoires with fewer than 30,000 or more than 120,000 public chains were left out of co-occurrence clustering, as were four to six repertoires with anomalous nucleotide sharing. Entries here come from immuneACCESS through TCRdb and include only in-frame sequences with V and J called. Some clones fail to appear in such tables; in the studies checked, an unresolved V gene covers under half of the shortfall, and the cause of the remainder is unknown. V, J and clone size derive from that table, while D and trimming were established from the DNA sequence. Across this sample there are 99,000 or so clones, with around 10% seen only once. The ten biggest clones cover approximately 6.1% of the sample.

Concerning this clone itself: Its antigen is not yet known. Base qualities are not provided; no much larger clone lies one nucleotide away.

The germline V gene encodes CDR1 KGHSH and CDR2 LQKENI. Spanning cysteine to phenylalanine, the CDR3 consists of 16 amino acids. The retained sequence is limited to the CDR3, 48 bases, with the frame set at the first base. V ends up 5 bases short and J 4 bases short, with an unmatched junction base count of 13. Recombination linked TRBV18 to TRBJ2-5; a stretch of 7 junction bases matches TRBD2. The material sequenced was PBMCs. The source is a middle-aged man in good health and CMV-seropositive. CDR3 protein: CASSTTIWEGAETQYF. The sequenced DNA is TGTGCCAGCTCAACGACTATCTGGGAGGGAGCAGAGACCCAGTACTTC. Beyond the CDR3, the reference TRBV18 and TRBJ2-5 genes provide the residues; the full variable domain reads: NAGVMQNPRHLVRRRGQEARLRCSPMKGHSHVYWYRQLPEEGLKFMVYLQKENIIDESGMPKERFSAEFPKEGPSILRIQQVVRGDSAAYFCASSTTIWEGAETQYFGPGTRLLVL.